The clone carrying this TCR beta chain was counted many times. Its antigen remains unidentified. Other DNA sequences from this sample encode an identical CDR3 as well. Without exception, sorted populations had purity beyond 95%. V dropped 3 bases and J dropped 6 bases, with 8 bases sitting between them. The CDR3 has 12 residues. The germline V gene encodes CDR1 PRHDT and CDR2 FYEKMQ (reference sequence). This sample is drawn from a study of beta chain features in type 1 diabetes. Isolated RNA was reverse transcribed in full, so expressed TCRB transcripts were sequenced. TCRdb's table, derived via immunoSEQ multiplex PCR, lists solely in-frame clones and lacks some. The sample carries 680,000 or so clones, 15% recorded once. Study-level findings and limits: Cells with high TCR expression could be over-represented by cDNA sequencing. Moderately but significantly shorter TCRB CDR3s were found in Type 1 diabetes patients in all four CD4+ subsets.

The sample comprised naive CD4+ T cells from blood. The chain uses TRBV13 and TRBJ1-2, with D possibly TRBD1 on 6 matching bases. This sequence originates from a man between 18 and 29 years old in good health. In DNA, the CDR3 is TGTGCCAGCAGCTTGGGGGGCGATGGCTACACCTTC. Its translation: CASSLGGDGYTF.